This is a list of T cell receptor beta chains from one sample in a study of beta chain features in type 1 diabetes. Method: immunoSEQ multiplex PCR; TCRdb's copy keeps in-frame clones and lacks some. The table lists under 350,000 clones, approximately 25% of them singletons. The material sequenced was naive CD4+ T cells from blood. These receptors were obtained from a woman aged 30 to 39 with type 1 diabetes. The CDR3 runs from the conserved cysteine through the conserved F or W. The D gene is left open where the match is weak. Only some rows state a clone size, as once, few, many or a class for expanded clones.

>few|TRBJ1-1|.|TRBV29-1
CSVIHRGMSTEAFF
TGCAGCGTAATACATCGGGGGATGAGCACTGAAGCTTTCTTT
>few|TRBJ2-7|TRBD2|TRBV6-5
CASRSGGRAHEQYF
TGTGCCAGCAGGTCTGGCGGGAGGGCCCACGAGCAGTACTTC
>.|TRBJ1-1|TRBD1|TRBV6-5
CASRGTEMNTEAFF
TGTGCCAGCAGAGGGACAGAAATGAACACTGAAGCTTTCTTT
>few|TRBJ2-7|TRBD2|TRBV15
CATRNRSGGYEQYF
TGTGCCACCAGGAACCGTAGCGGGGGCTACGAGCAGTACTTC
>.|TRBJ2-6|.|TRBV7-9
CASSFGGSGANVLTF
TGTGCCAGCAGCTTCGGGGGCTCTGGGGCCAACGTCCTGACTTTC
>.|TRBJ2-3|TRBD1|TRBV6-1
CASSERGTVLADTQYF
TGTGCCAGCAGTGAAAGGGGGACAGTTTTAGCAGATACGCAGTATTTT
>few|TRBJ2-1|TRBD2|TRBV10-3
CATREPGLDDEQFF
TGTGCCACGCGGGAACCGGGACTAGACGATGAGCAGTTCTTC
>few|TRBJ1-2|.|TRBV15
CATSRVVYTNYGYTF
TGTGCCACCAGCAGAGTTGTCTATACTAACTATGGCTACACCTTC
>.|TRBJ1-4|TRBD1|TRBV27
CASSSLQGWGEKLFF
TGTGCCAGCAGTTCCCTACAGGGGTGGGGTGAAAAACTGTTTTTT
>.|TRBJ1-2|TRBD1|TRBV7-9
CASSLAAAGGRRDYGYTF
TGTGCCAGCAGCTTAGCCGCGGCAGGGGGCAGGAGGGACTATGGCTACACCTTC
>few|TRBJ2-7|TRBD1|TRBV7-8
CASSFRWDRGFYEQYF
TGTGCCAGCAGCTTTCGTTGGGACAGGGGATTCTACGAGCAGTACTTC
>few|TRBJ1-1|.|TRBV5-1
CASSPVAANTEAFF
TGCGCCAGCAGCCCTGTCGCGGCGAACACTGAAGCTTTCTTT
>.|TRBJ2-3|.|TRBV7-3
CASSSGGDTQYF
TGTGCCAGCAGCTCCGGCGGAGATACGCAGTATTTT
>.|TRBJ1-5|TRBD1|TRBV28
CASSSGQGGNQPQHF
TGTGCCAGCAGTTCCGGACAGGGGGGCAATCAGCCCCAGCATTTT
>.|TRBJ1-5|TRBD1|TRBV19
CASSIQGATQPQHF
TGTGCCAGTAGCATACAGGGGGCAACTCAGCCCCAGCATTTT
>few|TRBJ2-5|.|TRBV18
CASSPRSGQETQYF
TGTGCCAGCTCACCCAGGAGCGGACAAGAGACCCAGTACTTC
>.|TRBJ2-3|TRBD2|TRBV4-1
CASSLLWEGTDTQYF
TGCGCCAGCAGCCTTCTGTGGGAGGGTACAGATACGCAGTATTTT
>few|TRBJ2-7|TRBD1|TRBV29-1
CSVRTGGEQYF
TGCAGCGTTCGGACAGGGGGCGAGCAGTACTTC
>.|TRBJ2-1|.|TRBV5-1
CASSFGTLSYNEQFF
TGCGCCAGCAGCTTCGGGACATTGTCCTACAATGAGCAGTTCTTC
>few|TRBJ1-2|TRBD1|TRBV19
CASSIRQGTGYGYTF
TGTGCCAGTAGTATAAGACAGGGAACGGGCTATGGCTACACCTTC
>.|TRBJ2-1|TRBD2|TRBV4-2
CASSQDPSTSGSGNEQFF
TGTGCCAGCAGCCAAGACCCATCGACTAGCGGGAGTGGTAATGAGCAGTTCTTC
>.|TRBJ2-1|.|TRBV30
CACPRGLLYNEQFF
TGTGCCTGCCCCCGGGGACTCTTGTACAATGAGCAGTTCTTC
>few|TRBJ2-3|.|TRBV5-1
CASSYRGTDTQYF
TGCGCCAGCAGCTACAGGGGCACAGATACGCAGTATTTT
>.|TRBJ1-1|TRBD1|TRBV30
CAWGYLGQGAKAFF
TGTGCCTGGGGCTACCTGGGACAGGGGGCAAAGGCTTTCTTT
>few|TRBJ2-3|.|TRBV7-9
CASSLQGNADTQYF
TGTGCCAGCAGCTTACAGGGGAACGCAGATACGCAGTATTTT